This T cell receptor (beta chain) was documented in a study of OX40 agonist ivuxolimab in advanced cancers. Study at large: From roughly 23 to 85 years was the age range, with a mean of roughly 64 years, and over 70% were male. Under the entry rules, prior anti-PD-1, anti-PD-L1 or anti-CTLA-4 therapy was allowed, and around 40% had some.

Note on this clone: The antigen is unknown.

Points from the study as a whole: Partial responders receiving 0.1-3.0 mg/kg showed among the lowest clonal expansion.

The method was immunoSEQ multiplex PCR; TCRdb's version includes in-frame clones alone and lacks a portion of them. Of about 61,000 clones listed, 85% to 90% are singletons. The CDR3 has 14 amino acids. The ends lost 2 bases at V and 9 bases at J; junction bases unmatched: 5. Germline CDR1 is SGHRS and CDR2 is YFSETQ. This TCR was recovered from an adult with an advanced solid tumor such as melanoma, head and neck, liver or kidney cancer. V and J are TRBV5-1 and TRBJ2-1, with 10 nucleotides matching TRBD1. The sample here was CD4+ or CD8+ T cells sorted from blood, taken in a trial of the OX40 agonist ivuxolimab. The CDR3 is CASSFGTGEFEQFF. As DNA, the CDR3 is TGCGCCAGCAGCTTCGGGACAGGGGAGTTTGAGCAGTTCTTC.